The 20 T cell receptor beta chains below all came from one sample that was sequenced in a study of molecular identifiers for immune sequencing clone quantification. One entry per CDR3 protein results from TCRdb running MiXCR on the PCR reads. The table shows approximately 500,000 distinct CDR3 sequences, with roughly 24% occurring only once. Sequenced sample: naive CD8+ T cells from blood, with Jurkat cell RNA spiked in. The subset is: FACS-sorted CD8+CD4-CCR7+CD45RA+ naive T cells. The source is a human donor in good health. Some libraries in this study had Jurkat cell RNA spiked in.

This rearrangement joins TRBV4-1 to TRBJ1-1, with D unclear. Germline values: CDR1 MGHRA, CDR2 YSYEKL. With 8 bases removed from V and 0 bases from J, the gap between germline ends came to 13 bases. This CDR3 contains 14 residues. The CDR3 sequence is CASSKVGLNTEAFF. The CDR3, as DNA: TGCGCCAGCTCAAAGGTGGGGTTGAACACTGAAGCTTTCTTT.

As regards this clonotype: One junction end disagrees with the germline gene, perhaps due to a read error. The genes are TRBV6-2 or TRBV6-3 and TRBJ2-3, with 7 positions matching TRBD2. The CDR3 is made up of 16 amino acids. Germline V gene lookup returns CDR1 MNHEY and CDR2 SVGEGT. DNA for the CDR3: TGTGCCAACAGTTACCGCCGGGAGGATTTCACAGCTACGCCGCATTTT. Translating gives CANSYRREDFTATPHF.

The CDR3 here is CASSLENSNYGYTF. CDR3 nucleotides: TGTGCCAGCAGCTTAGAGAACAGCAACTATGGCTACACCTTC. The chain links TRBV7-9 to TRBJ1-2; D is ambiguous. Germline CDR1 SEHNR, CDR2 FQNEAQ (reference sequence). The V gene lost 1 base and the J gene lost 2 bases, with 8 bases spanning the gap. This CDR3 contains 14 residues.

There are a few counts of this clonotype. The chain couples TRBV6-2 or TRBV6-3 to TRBJ1-1; no firm D call. There are 13 residues in the CDR3. Trimming stripped 0 bases from V and 7 bases from J, with 9 bases between. Germline V gives CDR1 MNHEY, CDR2 SVGEGT. The CDR3 sequence is CASSYSSSDEAFF. CDR3 in DNA: TGTGCCAGCAGTTACTCCTCGTCAGATGAAGCTTTCTTT.

This clonotype was counted a few times. The V and J genes are TRBV6-5 and TRBJ2-2; TRBD2 matches 10 bases. CDR3 length: 15 residues. Germline CDR1 MNHEY, CDR2 SVGAGI. The J segment lost 3 bases and the V segment lost 6 bases, leaving 4 bases of the junction unmatched. DNA of the CDR3: TGTGCCAGCAGGGGGACTAGCGAAGACACCGGGGAGCTGTTTTTT. Amino acid sequence: CASRGTSEDTGELFF.

The sample holds many counts of this clonotype. The chain is built from TRBV28 and TRBJ1-5; tentative D call: TRBD1 (6 bases). Trimming removed 5 bases from V and 5 bases from J, with 13 bases in between. CDR3 length: 14 amino acids. The germline V gene has CDR1 MDHEN and CDR2 SYDVKM. Written as DNA, the CDR3 is TGTGCCAGCAGTGGGAGGGGGGGATATCAGCCCCAGCATTTT. This sequence encodes CASSGRGGYQPQHF.

Of note for this clonotype: This may come from a read error, since a much larger clone is one base off. The V gene is TRBV10-3, the J gene TRBJ2-7, with no clear D. The CDR3 runs 13 residues. Germline V lookup: CDR1 ENHRY, CDR2 SYGVKD. The V end was cut by 2 bases, the J end by 2 bases, with 7 bases between. CDR3 DNA sequence: TGTGCCATCAGTGAGGGCCGGACCTACGAGCAGTACTTC. This codes for CAISEGRTYEQYF.

This clonotype was recorded a few times. The chain is built from TRBV4-1 and TRBJ2-7; TRBD1 agrees at 7 bases. The germline CDR1 and CDR2 sequences are MGHRA and YSYEKL. The CDR3 is made up of 16 amino acids. J lost 3 bases, V lost 0 bases, and 8 bases had no gene match. This CDR3 is CASSQERQGLIYEQYF. CDR3 nucleotide sequence: TGCGCCAGCAGCCAAGAAAGACAGGGTCTCATCTACGAGCAGTACTTC.

This clonotype was observed a handful of times. J is TRBJ1-4 and V is TRBV6-2 or TRBV6-3, with 8 bases identical to TRBD1. V shed 10 bases, J shed 7 bases, and the junction held 20 bases outside the gene matches. CDR3 length equals 17 residues. Germline-derived CDR1 and CDR2 are MNHEY and SVGEGT. As DNA, the CDR3 is TGTGCCACCCGGCCGATTTTCGGACAGGGAGGGAGTGAAAAACTGTTTTTT. It translates to CATRPIFGQGGSEKLFF.

This clonotype was observed a few times. V gene TRBV29-1 combines with J gene TRBJ1-2; D uncertain. CDR1 and CDR2 from the germline V gene are SQVTM and ANQGSEA. Trimming removed 0 bases from V and 3 bases from J, with 11 bases in between. The CDR3 loop spans 14 amino acids. For the CDR3, the DNA is TGCAGCGTTGAAGATTCGAAGGGATACTATGGCTACACCTTC. Translating gives CSVEDSKGYYGYTF. Full variable domain (outside the CDR3, taken from reference TRBV29-1 and TRBJ1-2): SAVISQKPSRDICQRGTSLTIQCQVDSQVTMMFWYRQQPGQSLTLIATANQGSEATYESGFVIDKFPISRPNLTFSTLTVSNMSPEDSSIYLCSVEDSKGYYGYTFGSGTRLTVV.

Concerning this clonotype itself: A much larger clone lies a single base off, so this may be a read error. The CDR3 is CASSQVTRGYEQYF. The CDR3 DNA reads as TGCGCCAGCAGCCAAGTTACGCGGGGATACGAGCAGTACTTC. The V call is TRBV4-3, the J call TRBJ2-7; maybe TRBD2 (6 bases). Germline loops: CDR1 LGHNA, CDR2 YSLEER. The CDR3 has 14 residues. V shed 1 base and J shed 4 bases, with 11 bases lying between them.

This clonotype was recorded only once. The CDR3 ends on some other residue instead of the conserved phenylalanine or tryptophan, so this is likely a read error. The rearrangement links TRBV5-1 to TRBJ2-3, with a tentative D call TRBD2 (5 bases). CDR1 and CDR2 from the germline V gene are SGHRS and YFSETQ. The CDR3 runs 15 residues. The V and J ends lost 4 bases and 0 bases respectively, with 12 bases between them. This chain's CDR3 is CASSTDYRSTDTQYS. The CDR3 DNA is TGCGCCAGCAGCACAGACTATCGAAGCACAGATACGCAGTATTCT.

This clonotype was observed a single time. The conserved phenylalanine or tryptophan normally closing the CDR3 is absent here, so this likely arose from a read error. The V and J genes are TRBV24-1 and TRBJ2-6; D not resolved. This CDR3 has 14 residues. In germline, CDR1 is KGHDR, CDR2 SFDVKD. Trimming pared 4 bases from V and 0 bases from J, leaving 3 bases between. The DNA of the CDR3 is TGTGCCACCAGTGACCACTCTGGGGCCAACGTCCTGACTTCC. Protein: CATSDHSGANVLTS.

With regard to this clonotype: A clone one base away is much larger, so this may be a read error. The CDR3 reads CASSEAIFLSGANILTF. Here the CDR3 DNA reads TGTGCCAGCAGTGAAGCGATTTTCCTCTCTGGGGCCAACATCCTGACTTTC. The J gene is TRBJ2-6, the V gene TRBV6-1; D perhaps matches TRBD1 (5 bases). The CDR3 is made up of 17 amino acids. Per germline, CDR1 MNHNS and CDR2 SASEGT.

The chain uses TRBV6-6 and TRBJ1-2; 7 nucleotides align to TRBD1. Germline V gene data show CDR1 as MNHNY and CDR2 as SVGAGI (reference sequence). Germline trimming cut 6 bases from V and 3 bases from J; bases unmatched to any gene: 16. The CDR3 is 17 amino acids. Here the CDR3 reads CASRGWDSGKDYYGYTF. CDR3 nucleotide sequence: TGTGCCAGCAGAGGTTGGGACAGCGGCAAGGATTACTATGGCTACACCTTC.

A word on this clonotype: The CDR3 end shows no conserved phenylalanine or tryptophan, and so a read error is likely. The rearrangement uses TRBV25-1 and TRBJ2-2; a possible D gene is TRBD2 (5 bases). V dropped 7 bases and J dropped 6 bases, with 12 bases sitting between them. The CDR3 length is 13 residues. CDR1 MGHDK and CDR2 SYGVNS come from the germline V gene. CDR3 amino acids: CASTTAEAGELFL. CDR3 DNA: TGTGCCAGCACCACGGCGGAGGCCGGGGAGCTGTTTTTA.

In regard to this clonotype: A much larger clone differs from this one at a single base, so this may be a read error. This rearrangement joins TRBV7-9 to TRBJ1-1, with no clear D. The CDR3 runs to 12 residues. Germline lookup yields CDR1 SEHNR and CDR2 FQNEAQ (reference sequence). The CDR3 loop reads CASSPYIPEAFF. The CDR3 DNA sequence: TGTGCCAGCAGCCCTTATATCCCTGAGGCTTTCTTT.

This clonotype was counted at least ten times. The chain couples TRBV5-5 to TRBJ2-7; possibly TRBD2 for D (5 bases). This CDR3 is built from 13 residues. V dropped 3 bases and J dropped 3 bases, with 10 bases sitting between them. CDR1 SGHKS and CDR2 YYEKEE come from the germline V gene (reference sequence). The CDR3 region is CASSSGVGYEQYF. Written as DNA, the CDR3 is TGTGCCAGCAGCTCCGGGGTGGGCTACGAGCAGTACTTC.

This chain uses TRBV10-2 with TRBJ2-3; TRBD2 aligns across 9 bases. CDR1 is WSHSY and CDR2 is SAAADI in the germline V gene. J lost 0 bases, V lost 6 bases, and 7 bases had no gene match. The CDR3 is made up of 16 amino acids. CDR3 DNA: TGCGCCAGCAGAGAAGGGACTAGCCTAAGCACAGATACGCAGTATTTT. It translates to CASREGTSLSTDTQYF.

The rearrangement joins TRBV28 to TRBJ1-1, with a tentative D call TRBD1 (5 bases). Germline CDR1 and CDR2: MDHEN and SYDVKM. This CDR3 is built from 12 residues. Trimming took off 8 bases at V and 6 bases at J, with 13 bases between the two ends. The CDR3 DNA sequence: TGTGCCAGCGGTCTCCAGGGACCTGAAGCTTTCTTT. Protein sequence: CASGLQGPEAFF.